These 6 T cell receptor beta chains were sequenced from one sample in a study of blood T cell repertoires in COVID-19. Assay used: immunoSEQ multiplex PCR; TCRdb lists only in-frame clones, some missing. The sample lists about 130,000 clones, about four fifths occurring once. The sample comprised PBMCs or T cells enriched from blood (not recorded which). The receptor set was obtained from a man aged 45-65 years who had recovered from COVID-19.

The chain carries TRBV19 and TRBJ2-2, with D maybe TRBD1 (6 bases). V was trimmed by 7 bases and J by 4 bases, leaving 16 bases between them. CDR1 and CDR2 (germline): LNHDA, SQIVND (reference sequence). The CDR3 loop spans 15 amino acids. The CDR3 coding sequence is TGTGCCAGTACCCAGGACAGAAGTTCCACCGGGGAGCTGTTTTTT. This sequence encodes CASTQDRSSTGELFF.

The chain has TRBV28 and TRBJ1-2; perhaps TRBD1 as D (5 bases). Trimming left V 2 bases short and J 4 bases short, with 11 bases between. Germline values: CDR1 MDHEN, CDR2 SYDVKM. This CDR3 is built from 14 residues. CDR3 coding DNA: TGTGCCAGCAGTTTAGGGGCAGGGCTCTATGGCTACACCTTC. It specifies CASSLGAGLYGYTF.

The chain carries TRBV7-3 and TRBJ2-3, with D perhaps TRBD1 (8 bases). Trimming pared 5 bases from V and 3 bases from J, leaving 15 bases between. The germline V gene has CDR1 SGHTA and CDR2 FQGTGA. The CDR3 totals 15 residues. CDR3 nucleotide sequence: TGTGCCAGCAGCCTACAGGGGGGGTGGACAGATACGCAGTATTTT. Translated, it gives CASSLQGGWTDTQYF.

This chain uses TRBV29-1 with TRBJ2-2, with 8 bases aligning to TRBD1. The CDR3 spans 15 residues. J lost 3 bases, V lost 5 bases, and 8 bases had no gene match. CDR1 and CDR2 from the germline V gene are SQVTM and ANQGSEA. The CDR3 loop is CSVYDRGSDTGELFF. In DNA form, the CDR3 reads TGCAGCGTTTACGACAGGGGCTCGGACACCGGGGAGCTGTTTTTT.

The chain recombines TRBV4-2 with TRBJ2-7; no reliable D call. Germline values: CDR1 LGHNA, CDR2 YNFKEQ. The CDR3 covers 14 residues. Trimming removed 0 bases from V and 5 bases from J, with 11 bases in between. CDR3 nucleotide sequence: TGTGCCAGCAGCCAAGATCCAGGAACGAACGAGCAGTACTTC. It encodes CASSQDPGTNEQYF.

This chain links TRBV11-1 with TRBJ2-3; 8 bases align to TRBD2. Germline lookup yields CDR1 SGHAT and CDR2 FQDESV (reference sequence). This CDR3 has 13 residues. Unmatched junction bases numbered 5, after V lost 10 bases and J lost 2 bases. In DNA form, the CDR3 reads TGTGCCACCCAAGCGGGGGTCACAGATACGCAGTATTTT. It encodes CATQAGVTDTQYF. The variable domain in full, with the rest retrieved from reference TRBV11-1 and TRBJ2-3, is EAEVAQSPRYKITEKSQAVAFWCDPISGHATLYWYRQILGQGPELLVQFQDESVVDDSQLPKDRFSAERLKGVDSTLKIQPAELGDSAMYLCATQAGVTDTQYFGPGTRLTVL.